A single sample is the source of the 22 T cell receptor beta chains below, sequenced in a study of cytomegalovirus exposure and HLA in healthy donors. 60 Vbeta and 13 Jbeta primers were used in PCR. Assay: immunoSEQ multiplex PCR; the TCRdb copy retains only in-frame clones and omits some. The data hold 93,000 or so clones, with almost 80% observed a single time. Input material: PBMCs. Receptors were obtained from a man aged 50 or older in good health and CMV-seropositive.

The chain couples TRBV7-3 to TRBJ2-3; 7 bases fit TRBD1. V lost 2 bases to trimming and J lost 5 bases; unmatched junction nucleotides: 7. CDR3 length: 15 amino acids. Germline values: CDR1 SGHTA, CDR2 FQGTGA. CDR3 sequence: CASSLAGGKGDTQYF. The DNA of the CDR3 is TGTGCCAGCAGCTTAGCAGGGGGTAAGGGAGATACGCAGTATTTT. Full variable domain (rest looked up from reference TRBV7-3 and TRBJ2-3): GAGVSQTPSNKVTEKGKYVELRCDPISGHTALYWYRQSLGQGPEFLIYFQGTGAADDSGLPNDRFFAVRPEGSVSTLKIQRTERGDSAVYLCASSLAGGKGDTQYFGPGTRLTVL.

The chain combines TRBV6-6 with TRBJ2-5; TRBD1 aligns across 9 bases. The ends lost 6 bases at V and 4 bases at J; junction bases unmatched: 12. This CDR3 is 16 amino acids long. CDR1 and CDR2 (germline): MNHNY, SVGAGI (reference sequence). DNA of the CDR3: TGTGCCAGCAGCAACAGACAGGGGGTGGGAGGAGAGACCCAGTACTTC. This sequence encodes CASSNRQGVGGETQYF.

The chain combines TRBV30 with TRBJ2-3; TRBD2 agrees at 15 bases. The V and J ends lost 7 bases and 0 bases, in that order; junction bases with no gene match: 11. CDR1 is GTSNPN and CDR2 is SVGIG in the germline V gene (reference sequence). The CDR3 covers 18 residues. The CDR3 loop reads CALKPSGLAGGSTDTQYF. The DNA for the CDR3 is TGTGCCTTGAAACCATCTGGACTAGCGGGAGGGAGCACAGATACGCAGTATTTT.

The chain carries TRBV6-5 and TRBJ2-3; TRBD1 might be the D (5 bases). Germline CDR1 reads MNHEY; CDR2 reads SVGAGI. This CDR3 comprises 15 residues. V lost 4 bases to trimming and J lost 2 bases, with 13 bases between them. The CDR3 DNA reads as TGTGCCAGCAGTTTACTAAGGGGTATCACAGATACGCAGTATTTT. This gives the protein CASSLLRGITDTQYF.

V gene TRBV5-1 combines with J gene TRBJ2-1, with 9 bases lining up with TRBD1. The junction had 7 bases not matched to a gene; V was cut back by 0 bases and J by 6 bases. The germline gives CDR1 SGHRS, CDR2 YFSETQ. The CDR3 length is 16 residues. The CDR3 loop reads CASSLGDRVSGNEQFF. CDR3 in DNA: TGCGCCAGCAGCTTGGGGGACAGGGTTTCGGGCAATGAGCAGTTCTTC.

With respect to this clone: An end of the junction differs from the germline gene, which may be a read error. CDR3 amino acids: CASSEGRMATF. The CDR3 DNA sequence: TGTGCCAGCAGTGAAGGGAGGATGGCTACATTC. The chain employs TRBV2 and TRBJ2-7; D might be TRBD2 (5 bases). The CDR3 runs 11 residues. The V gene's germline CDR1 is SNHLY and CDR2 FYNNEI.

The V call is TRBV28, the J call TRBJ2-7, with a weak D call TRBD1 (5 bases). There are 13 residues in the CDR3. Germline V gene lookup returns CDR1 MDHEN and CDR2 SYDVKM. Trimming shortened V by 4 bases and J by 5 bases, and 12 bases separated the two germline ends. The CDR3 bases are TGTGCCAGCAGTTCGCCAGGGTGGGACGAGCAGTACTTC. Translation: CASSSPGWDEQYF.

The chain uses TRBV27 and TRBJ2-3; 10 positions match TRBD1. V was pared by 6 bases and J by 3 bases, with 6 bases of the junction left unmatched. This CDR3 comprises 15 residues. The germline CDR1 and CDR2 sequences are MNHEY and SMNVEV (reference sequence). CDR3 region: CASSLRDRGTDTQYF. CDR3 nucleotides: TGTGCCAGCAGCCTGAGGGACAGGGGAACAGATACGCAGTATTTT.

J is TRBJ2-1 and V is TRBV18; weak D call: TRBD1 (5 bases). The CDR3 is 13 residues long. Germline V gives CDR1 KGHSH, CDR2 LQKENI. With 3 bases removed from V and 6 bases from J, the gap between germline ends came to 9 bases. This CDR3 is CASSPPDTNEQFF. The CDR3, as DNA: TGTGCCAGCTCACCTCCGGACACCAATGAGCAGTTCTTC. The complete variable domain, with remaining parts taken from reference TRBV18 and TRBJ2-1, reads NAGVMQNPRHLVRRRGQEARLRCSPMKGHSHVYWYRQLPEEGLKFMVYLQKENIIDESGMPKERFSAEFPKEGPSILRIQQVVRGDSAAYFCASSPPDTNEQFFGPGTRLTVL.

V usage is TRBV6-1 and J usage is TRBJ1-6; no clear D gene. This CDR3 comprises 16 residues. Germline V CDR1 and CDR2: MNHNS, SASEGT. The V end lost 1 base, the J end lost 13 bases, and 20 bases lay between the germline ends. CDR3 amino acids: CASSEGAVFMAGPLHF. DNA for the CDR3: TGTGCCAGCAGTGAAGGGGCAGTTTTTATGGCTGGGCCCCTCCACTTT.

This chain uses TRBV28 with TRBJ2-7; unclear D gene. Deletions cut 4 bases from V and 5 bases from J, with 18 bases between. This CDR3 has 15 amino acids. CDR1 and CDR2 from the germline V gene are MDHEN and SYDVKM. CDR3 protein: CASSSPLGSANEQYF. CDR3 nucleotide sequence: TGTGCCAGCAGTTCCCCTCTTGGCAGCGCTAACGAGCAGTACTTC.

This clone was seen a few times. CDR3 nucleotide sequence: TGTGCCAGCAGCCCCCGGGAGACCCAGTACTTC. Its protein product is CASSPRETQYF. The chain carries TRBV7-9 and TRBJ2-5; D is unresolved. CDR3 length: 11 amino acids. Germline CDR1 is SEHNR and CDR2 is FQNEAQ (reference sequence). V lost 5 bases, J lost 5 bases, and 6 bases lay in between. The entire variable domain, with the rest obtained from reference TRBV7-9 and TRBJ2-5, is as follows: DTGVSQNPRHKITKRGQNVTFRCDPISEHNRLYWYRQTLGQGPEFLTYFQNEAQLEKSRLLSDRFSAERPKGSFSTLEIQRTEQGDSAMYLCASSPRETQYFGPGTRLLVL.

V is TRBV28 and J is TRBJ2-7; D call uncertain. The CDR3 has 13 residues. The germline V gene encodes CDR1 MDHEN and CDR2 SYDVKM. V lost 5 bases to trimming and J lost 10 bases, with 18 bases between them. The CDR3 sequence: CASSPPSPVIQYF. CDR3 nucleotide sequence: TGTGCCAGCAGTCCCCCCTCACCGGTAATTCAGTACTTC.

This clone has just a few counts. V is TRBV28 and J is TRBJ1-2, with D possibly TRBD1 on 6 matching bases. CDR1 is MDHEN and CDR2 is SYDVKM in the germline V gene. The length of the CDR3 is 13 residues. The V gene lost 2 bases and the J gene lost 8 bases, with 12 bases spanning the gap. The CDR3 is CASSLLQGKGYTF. CDR3 in DNA: TGTGCCAGCAGTTTACTCCAGGGGAAGGGCTACACCTTC.

The chain carries TRBV5-6 and TRBJ2-7; weak D call: TRBD2 (6 bases). Trimming pared 2 bases from V and 6 bases from J, leaving 12 bases between. This CDR3 spans 13 amino acids. Germline V gene lookup returns CDR1 SGHDT and CDR2 YYEEEE. The CDR3 here is CASSLGTLTEQYF. DNA of the CDR3: TGTGCCAGCAGCTTAGGGACTCTCACCGAGCAGTACTTC.

The rearrangement uses TRBV5-1 and TRBJ2-5; 9 bases match TRBD1. The end of the DNA aligns better with TRBJ2-7, so the J call may be wrong. The CDR3 has 14 amino acids. Germline CDR1 is SGHRS and CDR2 is YFSETQ. This CDR3 is CASSIGQGFDEQYF. The CDR3 DNA follows: TGCGCCAGCAGCATCGGACAGGGGTTCGACGAGCAGTACTTC.

The chain combines TRBV7-9 with TRBJ2-2; 7 nucleotides align to TRBD1. CDR1 is SEHNR and CDR2 is FQNEAQ in the germline V gene (reference sequence). The trim removed 5 bases at V and 2 bases at J, leaving 8 bases unmatched. The CDR3 runs to 16 residues. The CDR3 sequence: CASSATGTANTGELFF. The CDR3 region has the DNA TGTGCCAGCAGCGCAACCGGGACAGCCAACACCGGGGAGCTGTTTTTT.

The chain is built from TRBV19 and TRBJ2-7, with D perhaps matching TRBD2 (5 bases). V was clipped by 2 bases and J by 6 bases, with 17 bases between them. Germline assignment: CDR1 LNHDA and CDR2 SQIVND (reference sequence). The CDR3 runs 15 residues. The CDR3 DNA reads TGTGCCAGTAGTATAAGGCTAGCAGGTCTTTTCGAGCAGTACTTC. Protein: CASSIRLAGLFEQYF.

The chain has TRBV4-2 and TRBJ2-7; D gene unclear. The CDR3 contains 12 residues. Per germline, CDR1 LGHNA and CDR2 YNFKEQ. The V end lost 1 base, the J end lost 6 bases, and 7 bases lay between the germline ends. The CDR3 sequence: CASSQGGFEQYF. The CDR3 DNA reads TGTGCCAGCAGCCAAGGAGGCTTCGAGCAGTACTTC.

This clone occurred a few times. The rearrangement joins TRBV5-4 to TRBJ1-1; D unclear. Trimming removed 2 bases from V and 1 base from J, with 3 bases in between. The CDR3 is 12 amino acids. Per the germline V gene, CDR1 is SGHNT and CDR2 is YYREEE (reference sequence). Here the CDR3 reads CASSFRNTEAFF. The CDR3 nucleotides read TGTGCCAGCAGCTTCAGGAACACTGAAGCTTTCTTT.

This chain connects TRBV11-2 to TRBJ1-4, with no clear D. CDR1 is SGHAT and CDR2 is FQNNGV in the germline V gene. V was clipped by 4 bases and J by 5 bases, with 14 bases between them. This CDR3 is built from 15 residues. CDR3 protein: CASSSGGPLNEKLFF. The CDR3 DNA is TGTGCCAGCAGCTCCGGTGGGCCCTTGAATGAAAAACTGTTTTTT.

J is TRBJ1-5 and V is TRBV4-2; TRBD1 agrees at 9 bases. V was pared by 4 bases and J by 6 bases, with 7 bases of the junction left unmatched. Germline CDR1 LGHNA, CDR2 YNFKEQ. The length of the CDR3 is 15 residues. CDR3 amino acids: CASSREGQGPQPQHF. The CDR3 bases are TGTGCCAGCAGCCGGGAAGGACAGGGGCCTCAGCCCCAGCATTTT.